Below, 23 T cell receptor beta chains from the same sample are listed, as sequenced in a study of blood T cell repertoires in COVID-19. Clones were sequenced by immunoSEQ multiplex PCR, and TCRdb holds only the in-frame ones, with some missing. The table has around 260,000 clones, about nine tenths seen once; the top ten hold less than 3%. Material: peripheral blood. These receptor sequences come from a woman in her 30s with active or convalescent COVID-19.

The chain has TRBV25-1 and TRBJ2-7; the D is unclear. Germline V CDR1 and CDR2: MGHDK, SYGVNS. CDR3 length: 11 residues. V was shortened by 5 bases and J by 6 bases, with 8 bases between the two germline ends. The CDR3 DNA reads as TGTGCCAGCAGTCGGCGGAGCGAGCAGTACTTC. As protein: CASSRRSEQYF.

J is TRBJ1-1 and V is TRBV9; TRBD1 might be the D (5 bases). With 3 bases removed from V and 5 bases from J, the gap between germline ends came to 11 bases. The CDR3 has 13 residues. The germline V gene has CDR1 SGDLS and CDR2 YYNGEE. The CDR3 spells CASSGSGRTEAFF. The CDR3 DNA follows: TGTGCCAGCAGCGGATCAGGGCGAACTGAAGCTTTCTTT. Drawing the rest from reference TRBV9 and TRBJ1-1, the complete variable domain is DSGVTQTPKHLITATGQRVTLRCSPRSGDLSVYWYQQSLDQGLQFLIQYYNGEERAKGNILERFSAQQFPDLHSELNLSSLELGDSALYFCASSGSGRTEAFFGQGTRLTVV.

The V call is TRBV1, the J call TRBJ1-2; the table gives TRBD1 as D, unverified against the DNA. TRBV1 is a listed pseudogene. The length of the CDR3 is 16 residues. Here the CDR3 DNA reads TGCACCTGCCTAGGGGACAGGGGGCGGGATAGCTATGGCTACACCTTC. Amino acid sequence: CTCLGDRGRDSYGYTF.

The chain is built from TRBV5-1 and TRBJ2-1; 11 nucleotides line up with TRBD2. CDR1 is SGHRS, CDR2 YFSETQ, per germline. CDR3 length: 15 residues. Germline trimming cut 3 bases from V and 4 bases from J; bases unmatched to any gene: 3. CDR3 DNA: TGCGCCAGCAGCTACTTAGCGGGGGGGTACAATGAGCAGTTCTTC. Encoded protein: CASSYLAGGYNEQFF.

There are a few counts of this clone. The V and J genes are TRBV7-2 and TRBJ2-2; no definite D call. The CDR3 sequence is 14 residues long. CDR1 is SGHTA and CDR2 is FQGNSA in the germline V gene. The V and J ends lost 2 bases and 6 bases respectively, with 10 bases between them. For the CDR3, the DNA is TGTGCCAGCAGCTTACGTCGCGGCCCCGGGGAGCTGTTTTTT. Translating it yields CASSLRRGPGELFF.

The V and J genes are TRBV7-9 and TRBJ1-5; D not certain. The germline V gene has CDR1 SEHNR and CDR2 FQNEAQ (reference sequence). CDR3 length: 14 amino acids. V was pared by 4 bases and J by 0 bases, with 7 bases between. Here the CDR3 reads CASSYSHSNQPQHF. The CDR3 nucleotides are TGTGCCAGCAGCTACAGCCATAGCAATCAGCCCCAGCATTTT.

The chain carries TRBV2 and TRBJ1-1; 8 bases fit TRBD1. Germline V CDR1 and CDR2: SNHLY, FYNNEI. V trimming: 7 bases; J trimming: 3 bases; junction bases outside the gene matches: 13. The CDR3 is 16 amino acids. The chain's CDR3 is CASIGMTGDLDTEAFF. CDR3 DNA sequence: TGTGCCAGCATCGGGATGACAGGGGATCTGGACACTGAAGCTTTCTTT.

This clone was observed a single time. The V and J genes are TRBV29-1 and TRBJ1-2; the match to TRBD1 covers 8 bases. CDR1 is SQVTM and CDR2 is ANQGSEA in the germline V gene. The CDR3 runs 12 residues. V was pared by 5 bases and J by 7 bases, with 6 bases of the junction left unmatched. The CDR3 spells CSVRQGFRGYTF. For the CDR3, the DNA is TGCAGCGTTCGACAGGGGTTTCGTGGCTACACCTTC.

The gene calls are TRBV3-1 (or the pseudogene TRBV3-2) and TRBJ1-1; D remains ambiguous. V gave up 1 base and J gave up 8 bases, with 11 bases separating them. The CDR3 runs to 13 residues. From germline, CDR1 is LGHDT and CDR2 YNNKEL (reference sequence). CDR3 amino acids: CASSQGIWPEAFF. CDR3 in DNA: TGTGCCAGCAGCCAAGGAATTTGGCCAGAAGCTTTCTTT.

The chain joins TRBV11-3 to TRBJ1-2; TRBD1 matches at 7 bases. Losses at the gene ends were 7 bases for V and 4 bases for J; bases not matched to a gene: 12. Germline V gene sequence: CDR1 SGHNT, CDR2 YENEEA. The CDR3 covers 15 residues. The chain's CDR3 is CASISRGQLLYGYTF. CDR3 nucleotide sequence: TGTGCCAGCATCTCTAGGGGACAGCTACTCTATGGCTACACCTTC.

This clone turned up a few times. The chain recombines TRBV7-2 with TRBJ1-2; tentative D call: TRBD1 (6 bases). The V and J ends lost 4 bases and 5 bases respectively, with 14 bases between them. The length of the CDR3 is 14 residues. CDR1 is SGHTA and CDR2 is FQGNSA in the germline V gene. The CDR3 here is CASSSGQPPYGYTF. The CDR3 nucleotides are TGTGCCAGCAGCTCTGGACAGCCCCCGTATGGCTACACCTTC.

This chain links TRBV28 with TRBJ1-6; D is unresolved. CDR3 length: 15 residues. The germline V gene encodes CDR1 MDHEN and CDR2 SYDVKM. V lost 3 bases and J lost 5, with 11 bases in between. For the CDR3, the DNA is TGTGCCAGCAGTTTGCCCGGAGGTCATAATTCACCCCTCCACTTT. This encodes CASSLPGGHNSPLHF.

J is TRBJ1-2 and V is TRBV6-6; D gene uncertain. From germline, CDR1 is MNHNY and CDR2 SVGAGI (reference sequence). V lost 6 bases and J 3 bases, leaving 20 bases between the germline ends. The CDR3 runs to 16 residues. The CDR3 loop is CASSRPLAVSYYGYTF. In nucleotides, the CDR3 is TGTGCCAGCAGCCGTCCTCTAGCAGTCTCCTACTATGGCTACACCTTC.

V and J are TRBV5-1 and TRBJ2-1; 7 nucleotides line up with TRBD1. After removal of 4 bases from V and 4 bases from J, the junction contained 5 bases not matched to a gene. The CDR3 consists of 14 residues. Germline CDR1 SGHRS, CDR2 YFSETQ. CDR3 DNA sequence: TGCGCCAGCAGCCAGGGGACAGCTTACAATGAGCAGTTCTTC. This sequence encodes CASSQGTAYNEQFF.

This chain uses TRBV12-2 with TRBJ2-7; TRBD2 was called by the table and not checked on the DNA. TRBV12-2 is designated a pseudogene. CDR3 length: 17 residues. The CDR3 nucleotides read TGTGCAAGTCGCAACGAAGACCCTAGCGGGGGGAGCGTGGAGCAGTACTTC. It codes for CASRNEDPSGGSVEQYF.

This clone came up a few times. The chain is built from TRBV10-3 and TRBJ1-2; TRBD1 matches at 8 bases. This CDR3 has 12 amino acids. Trimming cost V 10 bases and J 8 bases; bases outside gene matches: 9. CDR1 is ENHRY, CDR2 SYGVKD, per germline. CDR3 bases: TGTGCCACGGGGACAGGCCCTAAGGGCTACACCTTC. This gives the protein CATGTGPKGYTF.

The chain uses TRBV11-2 and TRBJ2-7, with D perhaps matching TRBD2 (6 bases). The CDR3 contains 13 residues. Germline-derived CDR1 and CDR2 are SGHAT and FQNNGV. V was trimmed by 1 base and J by 2 bases, leaving 6 bases between them. CDR3 in amino acids: CASSLGGTYEQYF. The CDR3 bases are TGTGCCAGCAGCTTAGGCGGGACCTACGAGCAGTACTTC.

This clone was counted a few times. The V gene is TRBV7-2, the J gene TRBJ2-5; 7 bases match TRBD2. Trimming took 2 bases from V and 3 from J; bases not matched to a gene: 3. There are 14 residues in the CDR3. CDR1 and CDR2 from the germline V gene are SGHTA and FQGNSA. CDR3 coding DNA: TGTGCCAGCAGCTTACCTGGGAGGGAAGAGACCCAGTACTTC. Translated, it gives CASSLPGREETQYF.

J is TRBJ1-2 and V is TRBV27; TRBD1 might be the D (5 bases). V lost 5 bases and J 4 bases, leaving 11 bases between the germline ends. The CDR3 sequence is 13 residues long. Per germline, CDR1 MNHEY and CDR2 SMNVEV (reference sequence). The CDR3 protein is CASSPQGGYGYTF. Written as DNA, the CDR3 is TGTGCCAGCAGTCCGCAGGGTGGCTATGGCTACACCTTC.

The V call is TRBV20-1, the J call TRBJ1-1; D is perhaps TRBD1 (5 bases). V lost 6 bases and J lost 8, with 13 bases in between. Germline V lookup: CDR1 DFQATT, CDR2 SNEGSKA (reference sequence). This CDR3 spans 11 amino acids. CDR3 in DNA: TGCAGTGCACCTCGACAGTGGGAAGCTTTCTTT. This sequence encodes CSAPRQWEAFF.

The V gene is TRBV4-3, the J gene TRBJ1-6; the D is unclear. The CDR3 covers 18 residues. Germline V CDR1 and CDR2: LGHNA, YSLEER. Trimming took off 0 bases at V and 9 bases at J, with 21 bases between the two ends. In nucleotides, the CDR3 is TGCGCCAGCAGCCAAGAAGCACCCACCTCAGGCAGGCCTTCACCCCTCCACTTT. The encoded protein is CASSQEAPTSGRPSPLHF.

The chain carries TRBV3-1 (or the pseudogene TRBV3-2) and TRBJ2-3; 9 bases match TRBD2. Germline V CDR1 and CDR2: LGHDT, YNNKEL (reference sequence). There are 15 residues in the CDR3. J lost 3 bases, V lost 4 bases, and 5 bases had no gene match. The CDR3 loop reads CASSRGGAVTDTQYF. Written as DNA, the CDR3 is TGTGCCAGCAGCCGCGGGGGGGCGGTGACAGATACGCAGTATTTT.

In this sample, this clone turned up once. The chain couples TRBV4-3 to TRBJ2-1; 8 bases are a match to TRBD2. The CDR3 covers 17 residues. The junction had 15 bases not matched to a gene; V was cut back by 4 bases and J by 7 bases. Germline loops: CDR1 LGHNA, CDR2 YSLEER. In DNA form, the CDR3 reads TGCGCCAGCAGCCGGGGGATAGCGGGGACATCGGGGAATGAGCAGTTCTTC. Translating it yields CASSRGIAGTSGNEQFF.